These 24 T cell receptor beta chains were sequenced from one sample in a study of blood T cell repertoires in COVID-19. Clones were read by immunoSEQ multiplex PCR, and TCRdb kept only the in-frame ones, dropping some. The sample includes approximately 220,000 clones, 75% to 90% of them seen just once. The sample consisted of PBMCs or T cells enriched from blood (not recorded which). Source of these receptors: a woman younger than 35 in a cohort exposed to, infected with or recovered from COVID-19 (not recorded which).

The chain joins TRBV25-1 to TRBJ2-1; TRBD1 agrees at 10 bases. This CDR3 has 14 amino acids. J was trimmed by 8 bases and V by 3 bases; bases with no gene match: 4. In germline, CDR1 is MGHDK, CDR2 SYGVNS. The CDR3 region has the DNA TGTGCCAGCAGTGAGACAGGGGGCGAAGATGAGCAGTTCTTC. Translation: CASSETGGEDEQFF.

The chain combines TRBV18 with TRBJ1-5; 7 bases are a match to TRBD1. J lost 7 bases, V lost 0 bases, and 6 bases had no gene match. The CDR3 runs 15 residues. Germline V CDR1 and CDR2: KGHSH, LQKENI. The CDR3 sequence is CASSPPDRVGQPQHF. The CDR3 region has the DNA TGTGCCAGCTCACCACCCGACAGGGTAGGACAGCCCCAGCATTTT.

This clone has a single count. The rearrangement links TRBV3-1 (or the pseudogene TRBV3-2) to TRBJ2-7; D perhaps matches TRBD1 (6 bases). The germline V gene has CDR1 LGHDT and CDR2 YNNKEL (reference sequence). The V end lost 4 bases, the J end lost 0 bases, and 13 bases lay between the germline ends. The CDR3 loop spans 15 amino acids. CDR3 loop: CASSLQTGSSYEQYF. The CDR3 DNA follows: TGTGCCAGCAGCCTGCAAACAGGGAGCTCCTACGAGCAGTACTTC.

The V and J genes are TRBV19 and TRBJ2-7, with a tentative D call TRBD1 (5 bases). This CDR3 has 13 amino acids. Trimming removed 5 bases from V and 1 base from J, with 9 bases in between. Germline CDR1 and CDR2: LNHDA and SQIVND (reference sequence). The CDR3 bases are TGTGCCAGTAGTCTACAGGCGTCCTACGAGCAGTACTTC. Translation gives CASSLQASYEQYF.

This clone was counted between two and nine times. This chain's CDR3 is CASSEVRDSSFREQYF. The CDR3 DNA is TGTGCCAGCAGTGAAGTCCGGGACTCCTCCTTTAGAGAGCAGTACTTC. The J gene is TRBJ2-7, the V gene TRBV6-1; TRBD2 is a possible D gene (6 bases). The CDR3 covers 16 residues. V was pared by 1 base and J by 7 bases, with 20 bases between. In germline, CDR1 is MNHNS, CDR2 SASEGT.

The J gene is TRBJ2-3, the V gene TRBV7-6; 12 nucleotides match TRBD2. With 2 bases clipped from V and 4 bases from J, the junction kept 4 bases outside the gene matches. Germline lookup yields CDR1 SGHVS and CDR2 FNYEAQ. The CDR3 is made up of 16 amino acids. CDR3 sequence reads: CASSLRLAGGPDTQYF. The CDR3 coding sequence is TGTGCCAGCAGCTTAAGGCTAGCGGGAGGGCCAGATACGCAGTATTTT.

Notes on this clone: The sample contains more than one DNA sequence encoding this CDR3. V gene TRBV28 combines with J gene TRBJ2-3; 7 positions match TRBD1. J lost 2 bases, V lost 6 bases, and 11 bases had no gene match. CDR1 is MDHEN, CDR2 SYDVKM, per germline. This CDR3 is built from 16 residues. In DNA form, the CDR3 reads TGTGCCAGCAGGTCTGGGACAGACGAGACCACAGATACGCAGTATTTT. This sequence encodes CASRSGTDETTDTQYF.

The chain uses TRBV28 and TRBJ1-4, with TRBD1 identical over 9 bases. CDR3 length: 15 residues. Germline-derived CDR1 and CDR2 are MDHEN and SYDVKM. The V and J ends lost 3 bases and 10 bases, in that order; junction bases with no gene match: 9. CDR3 region: CASSFGGQGNRKLFF. The CDR3 DNA is TGTGCCAGCAGTTTTGGCGGACAGGGGAACCGAAAACTGTTTTTT.

This clone was seen ten or more times. The chain combines TRBV28 with TRBJ1-2; 10 bases agree with TRBD1. The CDR3 loop spans 17 amino acids. CDR1 MDHEN and CDR2 SYDVKM come from the germline V gene. The V segment lost 2 bases and the J segment 3 bases; nucleotides outside the gene matches: 9. DNA of the CDR3: TGTGCCAGCAGTTTAATCGGGGGACAGGGGATTCACTATGGCTACACCTTC. Translating gives CASSLIGGQGIHYGYTF.

V and J are TRBV5-5 and TRBJ1-1; 7 nucleotides match TRBD1. This CDR3 spans 14 amino acids. Germline lookup yields CDR1 SGHKS and CDR2 YYEKEE (reference sequence). Germline trimming cut 0 bases from V and 4 bases from J; bases unmatched to any gene: 3. The CDR3, as DNA: TGTGCCAGCAGCTTGGAGGGGGCAGGCACTGAAGCTTTCTTT. Its translation: CASSLEGAGTEAFF. Variable domain in full (rest from reference TRBV5-5 and TRBJ1-1): DAGVTQSPTHLIKTRGQQVTLRCSPISGHKSVSWYQQVLGQGPQFIFQYYEKEERGRGNFPDRFSARQFPNYSSELNVNALLLGDSALYLCASSLEGAGTEAFFGQGTRLTVV.

This clone showed up just a few times. The chain couples TRBV28 to TRBJ1-5, with a tentative D call TRBD1 (5 bases). CDR1 is MDHEN, CDR2 SYDVKM, per germline. The V end was cut by 5 bases, the J end by 0 bases, with 17 bases between. This CDR3 has 17 amino acids. The CDR3 loop is CASSPRGLSNSNQPQHF. The CDR3 bases are TGTGCCAGCAGTCCAAGGGGATTGTCGAATAGCAATCAGCCCCAGCATTTT. Full variable domain (outside the CDR3, taken from reference TRBV28 and TRBJ1-5): DVKVTQSSRYLVKRTGEKVFLECVQDMDHENMFWYRQDPGLGLRLIYFSYDVKMKEKGDIPEGYSVSREKKERFSLILESASTNQTSMYLCASSPRGLSNSNQPQHFGDGTRLSIL.

This sequence joins TRBV29-1 and TRBJ2-1, with 7 bases matching TRBD1. The CDR3 is made up of 14 amino acids. V lost 5 bases, J lost 4 bases, and 8 bases stayed unmatched. In germline, CDR1 is SQVTM, CDR2 ANQGSEA. CDR3 in DNA: TGCAGCGTTACCGGGACAGAAATTTACAATGAGCAGTTCTTC. Encoded protein: CSVTGTEIYNEQFF.

CDR3 protein: CASSLDLLSPGKRTDTQYF. CDR3 nucleotides: TGTGCCAGCAGCTTAGACCTTCTCTCTCCGGGGAAGCGCACAGATACGCAGTATTTT. J is TRBJ2-3 and V is TRBV7-9, with D perhaps TRBD2 (5 bases). This CDR3 has 19 residues. The ends were cut back, 1 base at V and 1 base at J, with 21 bases in the middle. Germline V gene sequence: CDR1 SEHNR, CDR2 FQNEAQ (reference sequence).

The gene calls are TRBV21-1 and TRBJ2-7; the table calls TRBD2, which could not be checked here. TRBV21-1 constitutes a pseudogene. The length of the CDR3 is 16 residues. CDR3 residues: CASSKCGTSGSDEQYF. Written as DNA, the CDR3 is TGTGCCAGCAGCAAATGTGGGACTAGCGGGAGTGACGAGCAGTACTTC.

This chain connects TRBV6-5 to TRBJ1-2; 7 bases match TRBD1. V lost 6 bases and J lost 5; bases outside the gene matches: 0. There are 11 residues in the CDR3. From germline, CDR1 is MNHEY and CDR2 SVGAGI. CDR3: CASRQGYGYTF. The CDR3 nucleotides are TGTGCCAGCAGACAGGGGTATGGCTACACCTTC.

This chain joins TRBV5-6 and TRBJ1-6, with TRBD1 identical over 7 bases. This CDR3 contains 15 residues. Trimming at V came to 4 bases and at J to 4 bases, leaving 5 bases not matched to a gene. The germline CDR1 and CDR2 sequences are SGHDT and YYEEEE. The CDR3 loop is CASSVQGGYNSPLHF. As DNA, the CDR3 is TGTGCCAGCAGCGTTCAGGGGGGATATAATTCACCCCTCCACTTT.

The chain combines TRBV24-1 with TRBJ1-5; weak D call: TRBD1 (5 bases). CDR1 and CDR2 from the germline V gene are KGHDR and SFDVKD. The CDR3 totals 13 residues. V lost 10 bases and J 6 bases, leaving 15 bases between the germline ends. The CDR3 DNA follows: TGTGCCACGTCGACAGCGAAGGGTCAGCCCCAGCATTTT. Translated, it gives CATSTAKGQPQHF.

The chain employs TRBV12-3 or TRBV12-4 and TRBJ2-7; D ambiguous. The CDR3 is 13 residues long. Between the trimmed V and J ends, which lost 3 bases and 2 bases, there was a span of 8 bases. The CDR3 protein is CASSLTLTYEQYF. The CDR3 DNA reads TGTGCCAGCAGTTTGACATTGACCTACGAGCAGTACTTC.

This clone was picked up one time. V and J are TRBV20-1 and TRBJ2-1; D uncertain. Germline CDR1 is DFQATT and CDR2 is SNEGSKA (reference sequence). CDR3 length: 11 residues. Trimming pared 5 bases from V and 4 bases from J, leaving 6 bases between. Here the CDR3 reads CSARWYNEQFF. In DNA form, the CDR3 reads TGCAGTGCTCGGTGGTACAATGAGCAGTTCTTC.

The J gene is TRBJ2-2, the V gene TRBV27; 7 nucleotides agree with TRBD2. CDR3 size: 14 residues. Looked up from germline, CDR1 is MNHEY and CDR2 is SMNVEV (reference sequence). V was clipped by 7 bases and J by 7 bases; unmatched bases: 9. Written as DNA, the CDR3 is TGTGCCAGCATCAGGGACTACCCCGTCGGGGAGCTGTTTTTT. Amino acid sequence: CASIRDYPVGELFF.

The chain uses TRBV13 and TRBJ2-5; D possibly corresponds to TRBD1 (5 bases). The germline V and J ends were trimmed by 9 bases and 3 bases, with 11 bases remaining between them. This CDR3 has 12 residues. Germline V gene lookup returns CDR1 PRHDT and CDR2 FYEKMQ (reference sequence). Here the CDR3 DNA reads TGTGCCAGTTCCAGACAGAAAGAGACCCAGTACTTC. Protein product: CASSRQKETQYF.

The J gene is TRBJ2-7, the V gene TRBV11-3; possibly TRBD2 for D (6 bases). Trimming cost V 5 bases and J 5 bases, with 16 bases left between them. This CDR3 is built from 14 residues. Per germline, CDR1 SGHNT and CDR2 YENEEA. CDR3 DNA sequence: TGTGCCAGCAGCCCCCAAGGGACTGTCGACGAGCAGTACTTC. Residues: CASSPQGTVDEQYF. The complete variable domain, with remaining parts taken from reference TRBV11-3 and TRBJ2-7, reads EAGVVQSPRYKIIEKKQPVAFWCNPISGHNTLYWYLQNLGQGPELLIRYENEEAVDDSQLPKDRFSAERLKGVDSTLKIQPAELGDSAVYLCASSPQGTVDEQYFGPGTRLTVT.

In this sample, this clone turned up once. This chain joins TRBV7-2 and TRBJ1-1; 7 bases are a match to TRBD1. Germline-derived CDR1 and CDR2 are SGHTA and FQGNSA. The J segment lost 5 bases and the V segment lost 1 base, leaving 16 bases of the junction unmatched. The CDR3 loop spans 18 amino acids. The CDR3 is CASSLGIVVRGNETEAFF. CDR3 coding DNA: TGTGCCAGCAGCTTAGGTATCGTTGTCAGGGGGAATGAGACTGAAGCTTTCTTT.

The chain uses TRBV10-3 and TRBJ2-1, with 9 nucleotides matching TRBD2. This CDR3 is 17 amino acids long. V lost 3 bases, J lost 6 bases, and 12 bases stayed unmatched. The germline V gene encodes CDR1 ENHRY and CDR2 SYGVKD. CDR3 region: CAISDVSGGGNGNEQFF. In DNA form, the CDR3 reads TGTGCCATCAGTGATGTTAGCGGGGGTGGGAATGGCAATGAGCAGTTCTTC.